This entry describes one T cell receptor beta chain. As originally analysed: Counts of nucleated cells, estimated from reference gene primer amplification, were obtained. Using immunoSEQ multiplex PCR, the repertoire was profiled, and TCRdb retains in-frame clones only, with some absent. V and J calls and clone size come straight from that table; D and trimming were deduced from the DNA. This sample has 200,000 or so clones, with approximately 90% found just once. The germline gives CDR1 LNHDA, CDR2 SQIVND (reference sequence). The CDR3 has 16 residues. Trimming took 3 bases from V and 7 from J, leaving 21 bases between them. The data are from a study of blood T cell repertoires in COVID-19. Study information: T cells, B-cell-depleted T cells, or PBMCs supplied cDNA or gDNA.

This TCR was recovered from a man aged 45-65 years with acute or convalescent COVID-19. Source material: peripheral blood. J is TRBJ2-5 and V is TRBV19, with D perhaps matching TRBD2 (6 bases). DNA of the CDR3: TGTGCCAGTAGTATCCAACTAGTTAATAGCGGCGGGACCCAGTACTTC. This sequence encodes CASSIQLVNSGGTQYF.